This T cell receptor beta chain was observed in a study of identical twins. Comment on this clonotype: What it binds is not known.

TCRdb passed the 5' RACE reads through MiXCR, listing each CDR3 protein once. This table holds roughly 540,000 distinct CDR3 sequences, approximately 22% found once. Study results and caveats: Memory repertoires lacked the insertion deficit that abundant cord blood beta clonotypes showed.

CDR1 and CDR2 from the germline V gene are SGDLS and YYNGEE. The CDR3 consists of 18 residues. The V gene lost 4 bases and the J gene lost 0 bases, with 23 bases spanning the gap. Another study also made use of these data, one on T cells expressing NK-cell markers.

The chain is built from TRBV9 and TRBJ2-7; the D gene is possibly TRBD1 (7 bases). The source is a woman aged 18-29 years in good health. The specimen sequenced was CD4+ T cells sorted from blood. CDR3 in DNA: TGTGCCAGCAGCTCTAGCAGGGGGGACTGGGAAACCTCCTACGAGCAGTACTTC. Translation gives CASSSSRGDWETSYEQYF.